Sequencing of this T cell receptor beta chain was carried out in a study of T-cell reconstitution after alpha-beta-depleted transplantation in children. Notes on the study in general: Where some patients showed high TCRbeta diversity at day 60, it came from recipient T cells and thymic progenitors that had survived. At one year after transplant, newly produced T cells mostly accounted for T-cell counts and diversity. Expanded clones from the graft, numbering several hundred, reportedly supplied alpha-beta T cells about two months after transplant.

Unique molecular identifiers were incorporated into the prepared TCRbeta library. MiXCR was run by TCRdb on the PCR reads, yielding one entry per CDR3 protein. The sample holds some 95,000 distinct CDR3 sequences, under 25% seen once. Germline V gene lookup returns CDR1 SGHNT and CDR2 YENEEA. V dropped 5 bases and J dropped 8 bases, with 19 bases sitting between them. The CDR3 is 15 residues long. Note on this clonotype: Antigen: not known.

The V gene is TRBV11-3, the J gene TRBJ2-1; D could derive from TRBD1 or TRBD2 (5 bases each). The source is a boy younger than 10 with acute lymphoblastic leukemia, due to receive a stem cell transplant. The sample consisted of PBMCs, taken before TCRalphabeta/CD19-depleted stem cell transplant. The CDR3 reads CASSPAGAPGDEQFF. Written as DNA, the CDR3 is TGTGCCAGCAGCCCCGCCGGGGCGCCCGGGGATGAGCAGTTCTTC.